Sequencing of this T cell receptor beta chain was carried out in a study of T cells in Graves' hyperthyroidism and ophthalmopathy. Exclusion followed for patients with uncontrolled infection, other autoimmune disease, pregnancy or lactation. This clonotype occurred a few times. Amplified regions were TCR beta CDR3 sequences from RNA transcripts. The primer set for the first-round RT-PCR of the TCR CDR3 was HTBI. TCRdb fed the multiplex PCR reads into MiXCR, producing one record per CDR3 protein. The data show around 350,000 distinct CDR3 sequences, with more than 20% seen just once and more than 60% held by the top ten. The length of the CDR3 is 15 residues. The J segment lost 6 bases and the V segment lost 4 bases, leaving 11 bases of the junction unmatched. Looked up from germline, CDR1 is SEHNR and CDR2 is FQNEAQ (reference sequence).

The receptor comes from a man aged 50-60 years with Graves' hyperthyroidism. This chain uses TRBV7-9 with TRBJ2-7, with 8 nucleotides matching TRBD2. The sample comprised blood. Here the CDR3 DNA reads TGTGCCAGCAGCTCGAGAGCGGGAGATAAGGCCGAGCAGTACTTC. As protein: CASSSRAGDKAEQYF.